The rows below give T cell receptor beta chains drawn from one sample of a study of cytomegalovirus exposure and HLA in healthy donors. Assay: immunoSEQ multiplex PCR; the TCRdb copy retains only in-frame clones and omits some. In the table there are about 82,000 clones, around 76% of which are singletons. Sequencing was done on a sample of PBMCs. The receptors originated from a male donor in good health and CMV-seropositive. Both conserved end residues are part of each CDR3. A D gene is named only where the DNA matches it firmly. Rows give clone size only sometimes, using once, few, many, or a class for an expanded clone.

>few|-|TRBV29-1|TRBJ1-1
CSVPSGGVGTEAFF
TGCAGCGTCCCCAGCGGGGGGGTGGGGACTGAAGCTTTCTTT
>-|-|TRBV5-6|TRBJ2-7
CASTHFGRGAYEQYF
-
>-|TRBD1|TRBV10-3|TRBJ2-7
CAISPNGQGREQYF
TGTGCCATCAGTCCCAATGGACAGGGCAGGGAGCAGTACTTC
>-|-|TRBV7-6|TRBJ2-1
CASSLAGGEQFF
TGTGCCAGCAGCTTGGCTGGGGGGGAGCAGTTCTTC
>once|TRBD1|TRBV7-2|TRBJ1-4
CASSTTGAEKLFF
TGTGCCAGCAGCACGACAGGGGCCGAAAAACTGTTTTTT
>-|TRBD1|TRBV25-1|TRBJ2-7
CASRRTGGLNEQYF
TGTGCCAGCAGGAGGACAGGGGGATTGAACGAGCAGTACTTC
>-|TRBD2|TRBV4-2|TRBJ2-1
CASSQDGFGVVGGRVNEQFF
TGTGCCAGCAGCCAAGATGGATTTGGGGTTGTCGGCGGGAGGGTGAATGAGCAGTTCTTC
>-|-|TRBV7-2|TRBJ1-5
CASSVVSGGLSQPQHF
TGTGCCAGCAGCGTCGTATCAGGAGGCTTGAGTCAGCCCCAGCATTTT
>few|-|TRBV28|TRBJ1-2
CASSFGNGYTF
TGTGCCAGCAGTTTCGGGAATGGCTACACCTTC
>-|-|TRBV18|TRBJ1-3
CASSRASGNTIYF
TGTGCCAGCTCCCGAGCGTCTGGAAACACCATATATTTT
>few|-|TRBV27|TRBJ2-1
CASSLQKYNEQFF
TGTGCCAGCAGTTTACAGAAGTACAATGAGCAGTTCTTC
>-|-|TRBV6-5|TRBJ1-5
CASSVGGNRQPQHF
TGTGCCAGCAGTGTTGGGGGCAACCGTCAGCCCCAGCATTTT
>-|-|TRBV28|TRBJ1-1
CASSLLSKLMNTEAFF
TGTGCCAGCAGTCTTCTTTCCAAACTTATGAACACTGAAGCTTTCTTT
>-|TRBD1|TRBV27|TRBJ1-1
CASKKKGQLNTEAFF
TGTGCCAGCAAAAAAAAGGGACAGTTGAACACTGAAGCTTTCTTT
>-|-|TRBV4-1|TRBJ1-1
CASSQSRAVRRAEAFF
TGCGCCAGCAGCCAATCCAGGGCCGTCCGTCGGGCTGAAGCTTTCTTT
>few|-|TRBV4-1|TRBJ1-5
CASSQEWRIQPQHF
TGCGCCAGCAGCCAAGAGTGGAGGATTCAGCCCCAGCATTTT
>-|-|TRBV27|TRBJ2-1
CASSRPGNEQFF
TGTGCCAGCAGCCGCCCGGGCAATGAGCAGTTCTTC